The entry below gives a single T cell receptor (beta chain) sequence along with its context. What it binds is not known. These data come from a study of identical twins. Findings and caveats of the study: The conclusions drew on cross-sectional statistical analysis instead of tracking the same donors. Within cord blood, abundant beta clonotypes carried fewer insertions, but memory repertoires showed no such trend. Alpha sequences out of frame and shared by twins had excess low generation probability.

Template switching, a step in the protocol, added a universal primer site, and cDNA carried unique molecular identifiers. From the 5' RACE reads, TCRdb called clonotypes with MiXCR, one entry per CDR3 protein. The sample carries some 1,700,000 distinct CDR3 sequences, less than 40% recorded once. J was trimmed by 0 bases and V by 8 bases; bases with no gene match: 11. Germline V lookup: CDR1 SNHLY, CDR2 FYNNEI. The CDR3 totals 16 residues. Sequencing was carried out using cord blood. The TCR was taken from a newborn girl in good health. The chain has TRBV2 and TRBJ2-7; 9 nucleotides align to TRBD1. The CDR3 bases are TGTGCCAGCCAGCTGTCCGGGACAGGGAGCTCCTACGAGCAGTACTTC. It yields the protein CASQLSGTGSSYEQYF.